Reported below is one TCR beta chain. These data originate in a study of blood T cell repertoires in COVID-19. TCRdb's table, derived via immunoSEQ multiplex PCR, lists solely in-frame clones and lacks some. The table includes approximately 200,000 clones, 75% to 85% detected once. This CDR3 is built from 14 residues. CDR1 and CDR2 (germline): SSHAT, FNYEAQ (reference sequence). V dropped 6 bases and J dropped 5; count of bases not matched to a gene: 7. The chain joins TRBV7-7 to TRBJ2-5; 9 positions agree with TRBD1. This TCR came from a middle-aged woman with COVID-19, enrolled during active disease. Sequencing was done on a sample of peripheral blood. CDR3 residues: CASSYSDRGETQYF. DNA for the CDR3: TGTGCCAGCAGTTACTCCGACAGGGGGGAGACCCAGTACTTC.